A selection of T cell receptor beta chains follows, all from one sample in a study of lymphopenia after photon versus proton radiotherapy. Assay used: immunoSEQ multiplex PCR; TCRdb lists only in-frame clones, some missing. The data contain about 45,000 clones, 65% to 90% of them singletons. The input for sequencing was peripheral blood, taken from a patient treated with photon-based radiotherapy. Receptors originate from a man aged 35-49 years with gastric cancer. Each CDR3 is given with its conserved first and last residue. Each record gives: V gene, J gene, D gene, clone size, CDR3 DNA, CDR3 protein. A D gene is named only where the DNA matches it firmly. A row's size may be missing; if present it is once, few, many or a size class.

>TRBV7-2|TRBJ1-3|-|-
TGTGCCAGCAGCCGAGAACGGGGACGAACTGGAAACACCATATATTTT
CASSRERGRTGNTIYF
>TRBV9|TRBJ1-1|-|-
TGTGCCAGCAGCCAAGGGATGAGGAACACTGAAGCTTTCTTT
CASSQGMRNTEAFF
>TRBV4-3|TRBJ1-2|-|-
TGCGCCAGCAGCCAGCACCGGGACTTGAACTATGGCTACACCTTC
CASSQHRDLNYGYTF
>TRBV7-6|TRBJ1-1|-|-
TGTGCCAGCAGCCTATCAGGGGCGAACACTGAAGCTTTCTTT
CASSLSGANTEAFF
>TRBV30|TRBJ1-2|TRBD1|once
TGTGCCTGGAGTACCAGAGGGGGCCGGGGTACCTTC
CAWSTRGGRGTF
>TRBV11-2|TRBJ2-7|-|once
TGTGCCAGCAGCTTAGATCTTAGCCCGGCCTACGAGCAGTACTTC
CASSLDLSPAYEQYF
>TRBV30|TRBJ1-5|-|-
TGTGCCTGGACCGAGGGAGGGAGAAATCAGCCCCAGCATTTT
CAWTEGGRNQPQHF
>TRBV30|TRBJ1-1|-|medium-sized
TGTGCCTGGAGTGGCCCACAGGTTACCGCTACTGAAGCTTTCTTT
CAWSGPQVTATEAFF
>TRBV9|TRBJ1-4|-|-
TGTGCCAGCAGCGTAGGGTTTGGAGGGACTAATGAAAAACTGTTTTTT
CASSVGFGGTNEKLFF
>TRBV6-6|TRBJ2-4|-|-
TGTGCCAGCAGTCTCGGGGGTGGCATTCAGTACTTC
CASSLGGGIQYF
>TRBV11-2|TRBJ2-3|-|few
TGTGCCAGCAGCCCCCGGGGACCGACGACAGATACGCAGTATTTT
CASSPRGPTTDTQYF
>TRBV7-2|TRBJ1-4|TRBD1|-
TGTGCCAGCAGCCCCGGACAGGGGAATGAAAAACTGTTTTTT
CASSPGQGNEKLFF
>TRBV2|TRBJ2-2|-|-
TGTGCCAGCAGTGAAGACCGTAACACCGGGGAGCTGTTTTTT
CASSEDRNTGELFF
>TRBV5-6|TRBJ1-1|-|-
TGTGCCAGCAGCTTTGGGGATTTGAACACTGAAGCTTTCTTT
CASSFGDLNTEAFF
>TRBV7-3|TRBJ2-5|-|-
TGTGCCAGCAGCTTATCTAGCCAAGAGACCCAGTACTTC
CASSLSSQETQYF
>TRBV7-6|TRBJ1-4|-|once
TGTGCCAGCAGCGACTTGGGGGAAAAACTGTTTTTT
CASSDLGEKLFF
>TRBV7-8|TRBJ2-2|-|-
TGTGCCAGCAGCTTAGGGTCCCAGGGTATGATCAGGGAGCTGTTTTTT
CASSLGSQGMIRELFF
>TRBV9|TRBJ2-3|-|few
TGTGCCAGCAGTCCCGTGGGGAGCAGCACAGATACGCAGTATTTT
CASSPVGSSTDTQYF
>TRBV7-8|TRBJ1-2|TRBD1|-
TGTGCCAGCAGCTTAGCGGTCGAAGGACAGGGAAACTATGGCTACACCTTC
CASSLAVEGQGNYGYTF
>TRBV10-3|TRBJ1-5|-|-
TGTGCCATCAGTGAGTCACGGGATCAGCCCCAGCATTTT
CAISESRDQPQHF
>TRBV18|TRBJ1-5|TRBD1|-
TGTGCCAGCTCACCACCGGGACAGGGAGGTCAGCCCCAGCATTTT
CASSPPGQGGQPQHF
>TRBV2|TRBJ1-1|-|-
TGTGCCAGTAAAAGGAAGTGGCAGGACAACACTGAAGCTTTCTTT
CASKRKWQDNTEAFF
>TRBV10-3|TRBJ2-1|-|-
TGTGCCATCAGTGAGACAGGGATGAACAATGAGCAGTTCTTC
CAISETGMNNEQFF
>TRBV5-4|TRBJ2-5|-|-
TGTGCCAGCAGCTTGCGGGCAGGGGCGAGTAAAGAGACCCAGTACTTC
CASSLRAGASKETQYF
>TRBV30|TRBJ2-1|TRBD2|-
TGTGCCTGGAGTGTACTGGGACTAGCACCATACAATGAGCAGTTCTTC
CAWSVLGLAPYNEQFF
>TRBV4-2|TRBJ2-1|-|-
TGTGCCAGCAGCCAAGAGGGGCTCCCGGCCTACAATGAGCAGTTCTTC
CASSQEGLPAYNEQFF
>TRBV7-2|TRBJ2-7|-|-
TGTGCCAGCAGCTTAGGAGCCTACGAGCAGTACTTC
CASSLGAYEQYF
>TRBV7-9|TRBJ1-5|-|-
TGTGCCAGCAGCTTAGAGAATCAGCCCCAGCATTTT
CASSLENQPQHF
>TRBV13|TRBJ2-1|-|-
TGTGCCAGCAGCTTAGGACTCGGACAGAGCTACAATGAGCAGTTCTTC
CASSLGLGQSYNEQFF
>TRBV18|TRBJ1-4|-|-
TGTGCCAGCTCACCGCGAGGGAAAACTAATGAAAAACTGTTTTTT
CASSPRGKTNEKLFF
>TRBV28|TRBJ2-2|TRBD1|-
TGTGCCAGCAGTTCAGCCGGGACAGGGGGCTCCGGGGAGCTGTTTTTT
CASSSAGTGGSGELFF
>TRBV10-3|TRBJ2-7|TRBD1|-
TGTGCCATCAGTGAGTTACAGGGGGCCCGCGAGCAGTACTTC
CAISELQGAREQYF
>TRBV5-1|TRBJ2-3|TRBD1|-
TGCGCCAGCAGCTTGGAGGGACAGGGGGCGGGCACAGATACGCAGTATTTT
CASSLEGQGAGTDTQYF
>TRBV29-1|TRBJ1-4|TRBD1|-
TGCAGCGCTCGACAGGGGACTAATGAAAAACTGTTTTTT
CSARQGTNEKLFF
>TRBV15|TRBJ1-6|-|-
TGTGCCACCAGCAGAGATAAGGGTTTCTCACCCCTCCACTTT
CATSRDKGFSPLHF
>TRBV19|TRBJ1-2|-|few
TGTGCCAGTAGTATAGGAGGAGTCCAAGCTAACTATGGCTACACCTTC
CASSIGGVQANYGYTF
>TRBV5-6|TRBJ2-3|-|-
TGTGCCAGCAGCCCCTTACGGGGTGATACGCAGTATTTT
CASSPLRGDTQYF